These 19 T cell receptor beta chains share one sample of origin, sequenced in a study of T-cell memory formation after mild COVID-19. One entry per CDR3 protein, called by TCRdb with MiXCR from the 5' RACE reads. The repertoire includes nearly 110,000 distinct CDR3 sequences, 12% of them detected once, and around 30% sits in the top ten. The sample was PBMCs or a T cell subset sorted from them (not recorded which). The receptors come from an adult woman who had mild COVID-19 (a few samples of this study predate the infection). Cell type and time point are not known.

As concerns this clonotype: Just one base apart from a much larger clone, this may be a read error. The chain links TRBV5-1 to TRBJ2-5; 9 nucleotides align to TRBD1. The CDR3 sequence is 15 residues long. J lost 3 bases, V lost 5 bases, and 8 bases had no gene match. Germline CDR1 SGHRS, CDR2 YFSETQ. The chain's CDR3 is CASRSPGTGKETQYF. DNA of the CDR3: TGCGCCAGCAGATCTCCCGGGACAGGGAAAGAGACCCAGTACTTC.

This clonotype was found many times. This chain links TRBV4-3 with TRBJ2-2; no firm D call. The CDR3 loop spans 17 amino acids. V was clipped by 0 bases and J by 7 bases, with 18 bases between them. Germline CDR1 is LGHNA and CDR2 is YSLEER. This CDR3 reads CASSQDLSSARGGELFF. The CDR3 DNA reads TGCGCCAGCAGCCAAGATCTATCCAGCGCCCGTGGCGGGGAGCTGTTTTTT.

J is TRBJ2-7 and V is TRBV9; the D call may be TRBD1 or TRBD2 (5 bases each). The V end was cut by 3 bases, the J end by 1 base, with 11 bases between. This CDR3 is built from 14 residues. CDR1 is SGDLS and CDR2 is YYNGEE in the germline V gene. The CDR3 sequence is CASSAWDGSYEQYF. CDR3 DNA: TGTGCCAGCAGCGCCTGGGACGGTTCCTACGAGCAGTACTTC. Full variable domain (remainder filled in from reference TRBV9 and TRBJ2-7): DSGVTQTPKHLITATGQRVTLRCSPRSGDLSVYWYQQSLDQGLQFLIQYYNGEERAKGNILERFSAQQFPDLHSELNLSSLELGDSALYFCASSAWDGSYEQYFGPGTRLTVT.

This clonotype was counted only a few times. This chain uses TRBV5-5 with TRBJ2-7; a weak D match, TRBD1 (6 bases). CDR3 length: 15 residues. Trimming shortened V by 2 bases and J by 2 bases, and 14 bases separated the two germline ends. Germline lookup yields CDR1 SGHKS and CDR2 YYEKEE (reference sequence). CDR3 coding DNA: TGTGCCAGCAGCTTTTCACAGGGCTGGGCCTACGAGCAGTACTTC. The encoded protein is CASSFSQGWAYEQYF. The whole variable domain, remainder taken from reference TRBV5-5 and TRBJ2-7, is DAGVTQSPTHLIKTRGQQVTLRCSPISGHKSVSWYQQVLGQGPQFIFQYYEKEERGRGNFPDRFSARQFPNYSSELNVNALLLGDSALYLCASSFSQGWAYEQYFGPGTRLTVT.

This clonotype was counted only a few times. This sequence joins TRBV7-9 and TRBJ2-7, with D maybe TRBD1 (6 bases). V lost 0 bases and J lost 4, with 13 bases in between. Germline V gene lookup returns CDR1 SEHNR and CDR2 FQNEAQ (reference sequence). The CDR3 is made up of 15 amino acids. For the CDR3, the DNA is TGTGCCAGCAGCTTAGCGGGGGCCCCTAGATACGAGCAGTACTTC. It specifies CASSLAGAPRYEQYF. Based on the CDR3 plus reference TRBV7-9 and TRBJ2-7, the full variable domain is DTGVSQNPRHKITKRGQNVTFRCDPISEHNRLYWYRQTLGQGPEFLTYFQNEAQLEKSRLLSDRFSAERPKGSFSTLEIQRTEQGDSAMYLCASSLAGAPRYEQYFGPGTRLTVT.

The J gene is TRBJ2-3, the V gene TRBV30; perhaps D is TRBD1 or TRBD2 (5 bases each). V lost 4 bases, J lost 6 bases, and 26 bases lay in between. The germline CDR1 and CDR2 sequences are GTSNPN and SVGIG (reference sequence). The CDR3 sequence is 17 residues long. Here the CDR3 DNA reads TGTGCCTGGAACTCCTGGGGGAGCGGACTCTCCCCGGATACGCAGTATTTT. Translation: CAWNSWGSGLSPDTQYF. Complete variable domain (other parts from reference TRBV30 and TRBJ2-3): SQTIHQWPATLVQPVGSPLSLECTVEGTSNPNLYWYRQAAGRGLQLLFYSVGIGQISSEVPQNLSASRPQDRQFILSSKKLLLSDSGFYLCAWNSWGSGLSPDTQYFGPGTRLTVL.

This clonotype was seen more than once but under ten times. This chain uses TRBV9 with TRBJ1-5; a weak D match, TRBD1 (5 bases). The germline CDR1 and CDR2 sequences are SGDLS and YYNGEE. With 2 bases removed from V and 0 bases from J, the gap between germline ends came to 9 bases. CDR3 length equals 15 residues. CDR3 protein: CASSVEGLSNQPQHF. CDR3 DNA sequence: TGTGCCAGCAGCGTGGAGGGGCTTAGCAATCAGCCCCAGCATTTT.

This clonotype was seen many times. Sequence at one end of the junction differs from germline and may be a read error. The chain uses TRBV12-3 or TRBV12-4 and TRBJ2-1, with TRBD2 matching 10 bases. The CDR3 is made up of 14 amino acids. The CDR3 DNA reads TGTGCCAGCAGTCTAGCGGGGGCCTACAATGAGCAGTTCTTC. Translated: CASSLAGAYNEQFF.

The V gene is TRBV7-3, the J gene TRBJ1-1, with D unclear. V was clipped by 0 bases and J by 5 bases, with 7 bases between them. Germline-derived CDR1 and CDR2 are SGHTA and FQGTGA. There are 13 residues in the CDR3. In DNA, the CDR3 is TGTGCCAGCAGCTTAACGACCAGAACTGAAGCTTTCTTT. The encoded protein is CASSLTTRTEAFF.

This clonotype occurred many times. The rearrangement joins TRBV5-5 to TRBJ2-7; no reliable D call. The V and J ends lost 5 bases and 1 base respectively, with 10 bases between them. Germline V CDR1 and CDR2: SGHKS, YYEKEE (reference sequence). The CDR3 runs 13 residues. The CDR3 region has the DNA TGTGCCAGCAGAAATGGACGGTCCTACGAGCAGTACTTC. It is translated as CASRNGRSYEQYF.

Relative to its sample, this clonotype is medium-sized. J is TRBJ2-1 and V is TRBV4-3; D is possibly TRBD1 (5 bases). Germline V gene sequence: CDR1 LGHNA, CDR2 YSLEER. The CDR3 runs 15 residues. Trimming left V 1 base short and J 4 bases short, with 11 bases between. CDR3 coding DNA: TGCGCCAGCAGCCAAGCGGCAGGGCCATACAATGAGCAGTTCTTC. Its translation: CASSQAAGPYNEQFF.

V and J are TRBV11-2 and TRBJ2-7; D gene uncertain. Per the germline V gene, CDR1 is SGHAT and CDR2 is FQNNGV. CDR3 length equals 13 residues. V was trimmed by 0 bases and J by 3 bases, leaving 6 bases between them. The CDR3 sequence: CASSLDPIYEQYF. DNA for the CDR3: TGTGCCAGCAGCTTAGATCCCATCTACGAGCAGTACTTC.

The J gene is TRBJ2-7, the V gene TRBV6-5; 9 bases map to TRBD2. Germline lookup yields CDR1 MNHEY and CDR2 SVGAGI. The CDR3 consists of 15 residues. J lost 7 bases, V lost 0 bases, and 7 bases had no gene match. The CDR3 sequence is CASSYSIGLAGEQYF. The CDR3 DNA is TGTGCCAGCAGTTACTCGATCGGTCTAGCGGGGGAGCAGTACTTC.

This rearrangement joins TRBV30 to TRBJ2-5; 11 bases agree with TRBD2. There are 13 residues in the CDR3. V lost 3 bases, J lost 3 bases, and 0 bases stayed unmatched. Germline-derived CDR1 and CDR2 are GTSNPN and SVGIG (reference sequence). The CDR3 DNA is TGTGCCTGGAGACTAGCGGGAGAAGAGACCCAGTACTTC. Protein: CAWRLAGEETQYF.

There are a few counts of this clonotype. The CDR3 reads CATGREGWNNEQFF. The CDR3 bases are TGTGCCACCGGGCGGGAGGGGTGGAACAATGAGCAGTTCTTC. The genes are TRBV24-1 and TRBJ2-1; TRBD2 matches 9 bases. The CDR3 extends over 14 amino acids. Germline CDR1 KGHDR, CDR2 SFDVKD. V was clipped by 9 bases and J by 5 bases; unmatched bases: 7.

The CDR3 protein is CASSIGTQGGETQYF. The CDR3 DNA reads TGTGCCAGCAGCATCGGGACGCAGGGCGGCGAGACCCAGTACTTC. The gene calls are TRBV11-2 and TRBJ2-5; D possibly uses TRBD1 or TRBD2 (5 bases each). Looked up from germline, CDR1 is SGHAT and CDR2 is FQNNGV. V was cut by 5 bases and J by 5 bases, with 18 bases left in between. The CDR3 consists of 15 residues.

The rearrangement uses TRBV24-1 and TRBJ2-5; 11 nucleotides align to TRBD2. The CDR3 contains 16 residues. Germline values: CDR1 KGHDR, CDR2 SFDVKD. Trimming took 0 bases from V and 4 from J; bases not matched to a gene: 3. The CDR3, as DNA: TGTGCCACCAGTGATTTGGCCCTAGCGGGGGGAGAGACCCAGTACTTC. Translated: CATSDLALAGGETQYF.

This rearrangement joins TRBV7-9 to TRBJ2-3; TRBD2 matches at 9 bases. The CDR3 is 16 residues long. J was trimmed by 5 bases and V by 5 bases; bases with no gene match: 11. The germline V gene encodes CDR1 SEHNR and CDR2 FQNEAQ (reference sequence). CDR3 bases: TGTGCCAGCAGCCGCGATCCGCGGGAGGGGGGAGATACGCAGTATTTT. This sequence encodes CASSRDPREGGDTQYF.

The chain links TRBV7-9 to TRBJ2-5; 9 bases align to TRBD1. Germline V gene sequence: CDR1 SEHNR, CDR2 FQNEAQ (reference sequence). The CDR3 totals 16 residues. Germline trimming cut 5 bases from V and 1 base from J; bases unmatched to any gene: 8. CDR3 DNA: TGTGCCAGCAGCCTCGAGTTGGACAGGGGCCAAGAGACCCAGTACTTC. Its protein is CASSLELDRGQETQYF.